The T cell receptor (beta chain) under discussion was sequenced for a study of blood T cell repertoires in COVID-19. V gave up 6 bases and J gave up 2 bases, with 16 bases separating them. Germline lookup yields CDR1 LNHDA and CDR2 SQIVND (reference sequence). CDR3 size: 15 residues. Data came from immunoSEQ multiplex PCR; TCRdb stores just in-frame clones and leaves some out. The data contain hundreds of thousands of clones, nearly 90% of them singletons. The origin of this receptor is a woman younger than 30 with acute COVID-19. The J gene is TRBJ1-1, the V gene TRBV19; D unclear. Sequencing was performed on PBMCs or T cells enriched from blood (not recorded which). The CDR3 loop reads CASSALTALNTEAFF. CDR3 DNA sequence: TGTGCCAGTAGCGCATTGACTGCTTTAAACACTGAAGCTTTCTTT.